This T cell receptor (beta chain) is drawn from a study of blood T cell repertoires in COVID-19. About the study: PBMCs, B-cell-depleted T cells, or T cells provided the cDNA or gDNA that made up the material.

TCRdb's table, derived via immunoSEQ multiplex PCR, lists solely in-frame clones and lacks some. The sample consists of under 250,000 clones, about 86% of them appearing once. The table lists this clone with a count of one. At one end, the junction sequence differs from germline, possibly due to a read error. Germline-derived CDR1 and CDR2 are SGHRS and YFSETQ. There are 14 residues in the CDR3. The chain links TRBV5-1 to TRBJ2-5, with 7 bases aligning to TRBD2. The specimen sequenced was peripheral blood. This clonotype was sampled from a man aged 45-65 years with active or convalescent COVID-19. Here the CDR3 DNA reads TGCGCCAGCGCTCCTAGCGGAACAAGAGAGTCCCAGTACTTC. Its translation: CASAPSGTRESQYF.